Presented here are 21 T cell receptor beta chains from one specimen sequenced in a study of blood T cell repertoires in COVID-19. The repertoire was sequenced with immunoSEQ multiplex PCR; TCRdb's copy has only in-frame clones and lacks some. The sample lists some 140,000 clones; around four fifths were seen once. The sequencing sample was made of PBMCs or T cells enriched from blood (not recorded which). These receptors all stem from a man between 35 and 55 years old with acute COVID-19.

The chain has TRBV18 and TRBJ1-6, with 9 positions matching TRBD1. Per germline, CDR1 KGHSH and CDR2 LQKENI. V was clipped by 7 bases and J by 7 bases; unmatched bases: 8. The CDR3 is 15 amino acids. CDR3 DNA: TGTGCCAGCTTTCAATCCGGGACAGGGAATTCACCCCTCCACTTT. Protein: CASFQSGTGNSPLHF.

Note on this clone: Other nucleotide sequences from this sample produce the same CDR3. The J gene is TRBJ2-3, the V gene TRBV3-1 (or the pseudogene TRBV3-2); 11 bases are shared with TRBD2. This CDR3 is 16 amino acids long. Germline-derived CDR1 and CDR2 are LGHDT and YNNKEL (reference sequence). Losses at the gene ends were 1 base for V and 4 bases for J; bases not matched to a gene: 4. Here the CDR3 reads CASSQGGTSGADTQYF. The CDR3 DNA is TGTGCCAGCAGCCAAGGGGGGACTAGCGGAGCAGATACGCAGTATTTT.

The chain recombines TRBV5-1 with TRBJ2-3; D not resolved. The CDR3 spans 11 residues. Germline V lookup: CDR1 SGHRS, CDR2 YFSETQ. V was cut by 6 bases and J by 4 bases, with 6 bases left in between. CDR3 region: CASNQADTQYF. The CDR3 DNA is TGCGCCAGCAACCAGGCAGATACGCAGTATTTT. The full variable domain, its missing parts supplied by reference TRBV5-1 and TRBJ2-3, is KAGVTQTPRYLIKTRGQQVTLSCSPISGHRSVSWYQQTPGQGLQFLFEYFSETQRNKGNFPGRFSGRQFSNSRSEMNVSTLELGDSALYLCASNQADTQYFGPGTRLTVL.

V usage is TRBV6-1 and J usage is TRBJ2-1; 12 bases fit TRBD2. The CDR3 has 14 amino acids. Germline V gene data show CDR1 as MNHNS and CDR2 as SASEGT. V was clipped by 3 bases and J by 7 bases; unmatched bases: 1. The CDR3 nucleotides are TGTGCCAGCAGTGATACTAGCGGGAGGAATGAGCAGTTCTTC. Amino acid sequence: CASSDTSGRNEQFF.

V is TRBV4-1 and J is TRBJ2-7, with TRBD2 as a possible D gene (5 bases). Looked up from germline, CDR1 is MGHRA and CDR2 is YSYEKL. This CDR3 has 14 residues. V lost 4 bases, J lost 5 bases, and 15 bases lay in between. CDR3 sequence reads: CASSLRGEGDEQYF. The CDR3 coding sequence is TGCGCCAGCAGCCTACGGGGAGAGGGCGACGAGCAGTACTTC.

The chain combines TRBV9 with TRBJ2-3; D ambiguous. V lost 0 bases and J lost 4, with 9 bases in between. This CDR3 comprises 14 residues. Germline CDR1 and CDR2: SGDLS and YYNGEE. The CDR3 protein is CASSVGTKADTQYF. In DNA form, the CDR3 reads TGTGCCAGCAGCGTAGGAACTAAAGCAGATACGCAGTATTTT.

J is TRBJ1-1 and V is TRBV19; perhaps TRBD1 as D (6 bases). V shed 7 bases and J shed 1 base, with 10 bases lying between them. This CDR3 comprises 13 residues. CDR1 and CDR2 from the germline V gene are LNHDA and SQIVND (reference sequence). The CDR3 region is CASTDSANTEAFF. CDR3 DNA: TGTGCCAGTACGGACAGTGCGAACACTGAAGCTTTCTTT.

This chain connects TRBV7-2 to TRBJ1-5, with D perhaps matching TRBD1 (6 bases). V lost 3 bases and J 4 bases, leaving 10 bases between the germline ends. This CDR3 is 14 amino acids long. Germline V lookup: CDR1 SGHTA, CDR2 FQGNSA. CDR3 amino acids: CASSFTQGNQPQHF. In nucleotides, the CDR3 is TGTGCCAGCAGCTTCACACAGGGAAATCAGCCCCAGCATTTT.

V usage is TRBV27 and J usage is TRBJ1-1; no clear D gene. The CDR3 has 13 amino acids. Trimming removed 4 bases from V and 6 bases from J, with 12 bases in between. Germline CDR1 and CDR2: MNHEY and SMNVEV (reference sequence). CDR3 in DNA: TGTGCCAGCAGTTCCCGGGATCGACCTGAAGCTTTCTTT. Amino acid sequence: CASSSRDRPEAFF.

J is TRBJ2-7 and V is TRBV6-5, with 9 bases that match TRBD1. V was pared by 7 bases and J by 4 bases, with 8 bases of the junction left unmatched. The CDR3 contains 14 residues. Germline V gene data show CDR1 as MNHEY and CDR2 as SVGAGI. The CDR3 loop reads CASITHRGRYEQYF. The DNA of the CDR3 is TGTGCCAGCATTACCCACAGGGGGCGATACGAGCAGTACTTC.

This rearrangement joins TRBV30 to TRBJ2-1, with 8 bases aligning to TRBD1. CDR3 length equals 13 residues. CDR1 is GTSNPN and CDR2 is SVGIG in the germline V gene (reference sequence). Unmatched junction bases numbered 4, after V lost 2 bases and J lost 7 bases. The CDR3 reads CAWSTGQANEQFF. Written as DNA, the CDR3 is TGTGCCTGGAGTACGGGACAGGCGAATGAGCAGTTCTTC.

V and J are TRBV19 and TRBJ2-1; no definite D call. The germline gives CDR1 LNHDA, CDR2 SQIVND (reference sequence). This CDR3 is built from 14 residues. V lost 1 base and J 5 bases, leaving 9 bases between the germline ends. The CDR3 coding sequence is TGTGCCAGTAGTATAGTGGCCCAAAACAATGAGCAGTTCTTC. Translating it yields CASSIVAQNNEQFF. Filled out from reference TRBV19 and TRBJ2-1, the complete variable domain reads DGGITQSPKYLFRKEGQNVTLSCEQNLNHDAMYWYRQDPGQGLRLIYYSQIVNDFQKGDIAEGYSVSREKKESFPLTVTSAQKNPTAFYLCASSIVAQNNEQFFGPGTRLTVL.

This chain uses TRBV7-3 with TRBJ2-2; D gene ambiguous. V lost 5 bases and J lost 4, with 5 bases in between. This CDR3 region has 12 residues. CDR1 SGHTA and CDR2 FQGTGA come from the germline V gene. In DNA, the CDR3 is TGTGCCAGCAGCCCTCCCACCGGGGAGCTGTTTTTT. Translated: CASSPPTGELFF.

This chain uses TRBV21-1 with TRBJ1-1; TRBD1 reflects the table's D call only, with no check against the DNA. TRBV21-1 is designated a pseudogene. CDR3 length: 14 amino acids. The CDR3 nucleotides read TGTGCCAGCAGCAATGGGCGGTTAGGACAGGGGGCTTTCTTT. Amino acid sequence: CASSNGRLGQGAFF.

V is TRBV27 and J is TRBJ2-1; perhaps TRBD2 as D (6 bases). V lost 3 bases and J lost 9, with 15 bases in between. CDR3 length equals 14 residues. Germline loops: CDR1 MNHEY, CDR2 SMNVEV (reference sequence). CDR3 residues: CASSFLLSGIEQFF. The DNA for the CDR3 is TGTGCCAGCAGTTTCCTGCTTAGCGGTATTGAGCAGTTCTTC.

V gene TRBV19 combines with J gene TRBJ2-5; D call uncertain. The CDR3 has 14 amino acids. V was trimmed by 3 bases and J by 5 bases, leaving 13 bases between them. Germline V CDR1 and CDR2: LNHDA, SQIVND (reference sequence). The CDR3 is CASSMTSLAETQYF. DNA of the CDR3: TGTGCCAGTAGTATGACATCACTGGCGGAGACCCAGTACTTC.

A few counts support this clone. V is TRBV12-3 or TRBV12-4 and J is TRBJ2-7, with TRBD2 matching over 7 bases. The ends lost 6 bases at V and 5 bases at J; junction bases unmatched: 4. The length of the CDR3 is 12 residues. The CDR3 loop is CASSPAGDEQYF. The CDR3 DNA sequence: TGTGCCAGCAGCCCGGCGGGAGACGAGCAGTACTTC.

V and J are TRBV30 and TRBJ2-5; 7 nucleotides align to TRBD2. From germline, CDR1 is GTSNPN and CDR2 SVGIG (reference sequence). Trimming took 4 bases from V and 5 from J; bases not matched to a gene: 4. The CDR3 is made up of 12 amino acids. In DNA form, the CDR3 reads TGTGCCTGGAAGGTGGGGGGGGAGACCCAGTACTTC. Its translation: CAWKVGGETQYF.

The J gene is TRBJ2-1, the V gene TRBV21-1; TRBD2, the table's D call, was not compared with the DNA. TRBV21-1 is a pseudogene. CDR3 size: 18 residues. CDR3 sequence (DNA): TGTGCCAGCAGCAAAGCGACTAGCGGGAGGGCCTGGAACAATGAGCAGTTCTTC. The encoded protein is CASSKATSGRAWNNEQFF.

The chain employs TRBV28 and TRBJ1-5; D not certain. Trimming removed 4 bases at V and 1 base at J, with 8 bases between. The CDR3 is 14 residues long. CDR1 is MDHEN, CDR2 SYDVKM, per germline. CDR3 sequence (DNA): TGTGCCAGCAGTTCGGGAGTAAGCAATCAGCCCCAGCATTTT. Translating gives CASSSGVSNQPQHF.

The chain has TRBV21-1 and TRBJ2-3; the table's D gene call, TRBD2, was not cross checked with the DNA. TRBV21-1 is assigned pseudogene status. This CDR3 has 16 amino acids. CDR3 DNA: TGTGCCAGCACCACCTCCGCGGGGGCGCCCACAGATACGCAGTATTTT. It specifies CASTTSAGAPTDTQYF.